This TCR beta chain was captured by sequencing in a study of cytomegalovirus exposure and HLA in healthy donors. The CDR3 is 14 residues long. Germline V gene data show CDR1 as GTSNPN and CDR2 as SVGIG (reference sequence). Trimming removed 2 bases at V and 1 base at J, with 11 bases between. The PCR used 60 Vbeta and 13 Jbeta primers. Clones were read by immunoSEQ multiplex PCR, and TCRdb kept only the in-frame ones, dropping some. Of around 100,000 clones listed, roughly 82% were seen once; the top ten hold about 9.4%. This receptor was identified in a man aged 45-60 years in good health and CMV-seronegative. Sequences were obtained from PBMCs. The chain couples TRBV30 to TRBJ1-1; D is undetermined. CDR3 bases: TGTGCCTGGAGTTTCGGAGTTCAGAACACTGAAGCTTTCTTT. Amino acid sequence: CAWSFGVQNTEAFF.